The 24 T cell receptor beta chains presented below share a single source sample, sequenced in a study of beta chain features in type 1 diabetes. All of the isolated RNA was reverse transcribed, so expressed TCRB transcripts were sequenced. This table comes from immunoSEQ multiplex PCR, and its TCRdb copy is limited to in-frame clones, with some not included. The sample consists of some 900,000 clones, 17% of them appearing once. Sequencing used naive CD4+ T cells from blood. Receptors originate from a woman aged 18-30 years in good health.

J is TRBJ2-5 and V is TRBV28; 7 positions agree with TRBD1. Looked up from germline, CDR1 is MDHEN and CDR2 is SYDVKM. V trimming: 3 bases; J trimming: 1 base; junction bases outside the gene matches: 2. This CDR3 has 14 residues. This CDR3 is CASSFGQAQETQYF. CDR3 in DNA: TGTGCCAGCAGTTTCGGACAGGCCCAAGAGACCCAGTACTTC.

This clone was recorded a few times. This chain uses TRBV9 with TRBJ2-1; 7 nucleotides match TRBD2. Germline V gene sequence: CDR1 SGDLS, CDR2 YYNGEE. The CDR3 has 16 amino acids. Trimming removed 2 bases from V and 6 bases from J; junction bases left unmatched: 11. The CDR3: CASSVTLGTGGNEQFF. The CDR3 DNA reads as TGTGCCAGCAGCGTCACCCTCGGGACGGGGGGCAATGAGCAGTTCTTC.

The chain employs TRBV7-9 and TRBJ1-1; no reliable D call. Germline V gene data show CDR1 as SEHNR and CDR2 as FQNEAQ (reference sequence). The CDR3 loop spans 14 amino acids. V was clipped by 3 bases and J by 8 bases, with 16 bases between them. Here the CDR3 reads CASSFGESAAEAFF. The DNA of the CDR3 is TGTGCCAGCAGCTTTGGCGAATCTGCAGCAGAAGCTTTCTTT.

V gene TRBV6-5 combines with J gene TRBJ2-7; D not resolved. V dropped 6 bases and J dropped 4 bases, with 16 bases sitting between them. From germline, CDR1 is MNHEY and CDR2 SVGAGI. This CDR3 region has 14 residues. CDR3 sequence reads: CASRKEFPYYEQYF. The CDR3 DNA is TGTGCCAGCAGAAAGGAGTTCCCATATTACGAGCAGTACTTC.

This sequence joins TRBV10-3 and TRBJ2-3, with TRBD1 matching over 7 bases. V shed 2 bases and J 2 bases; nucleotides not matched to a gene: 1. Germline CDR1 reads ENHRY; CDR2 reads SYGVKD. The CDR3 consists of 14 residues. Here the CDR3 DNA reads TGTGCCATCAGTGAGGGACAGGCCACAGATACGCAGTATTTT. Its translation is CAISEGQATDTQYF.

V and J are TRBV5-6 and TRBJ1-4; D not resolved. The CDR3 loop spans 18 amino acids. CDR1 is SGHDT and CDR2 is YYEEEE in the germline V gene. Trimming took off 4 bases at V and 7 bases at J, with 26 bases between the two ends. This chain's CDR3 is CASSVLGQGRLEAEKLFF. The DNA of the CDR3 is TGTGCCAGCAGCGTCCTCGGGCAAGGGAGGTTAGAAGCTGAAAAACTGTTTTTT.

V usage is TRBV19 and J usage is TRBJ1-1, with unresolved D. The CDR3 loop spans 13 amino acids. Deletions cut 6 bases from V and 2 bases from J, with 10 bases between. The germline gives CDR1 LNHDA, CDR2 SQIVND (reference sequence). This CDR3 is CASRMARNTEAFF. CDR3 in DNA: TGTGCCAGTAGAATGGCGCGAAACACTGAAGCTTTCTTT.

This clone occurred a few times. The chain uses TRBV7-8 and TRBJ2-7, with TRBD1 matching over 9 bases. The ends lost 1 base at V and 4 bases at J; junction bases unmatched: 2. The germline gives CDR1 SGHVS, CDR2 FQNEAQ. CDR3 size: 14 residues. The CDR3 loop reads CASSLGDRVYEQYF. In DNA, the CDR3 is TGTGCCAGCAGCTTAGGGGACAGGGTATACGAGCAGTACTTC.

This clone was seen more than once but under ten times. This sequence joins TRBV7-2 and TRBJ2-7; D call uncertain. Trimming removed 5 bases from V and 7 bases from J, with 12 bases in between. The CDR3 sequence is 12 residues long. CDR1 and CDR2 (germline): SGHTA, FQGNSA. CDR3 sequence reads: CASSAQAIEQYF. For the CDR3, the DNA is TGTGCCAGCAGCGCACAAGCCATTGAGCAGTACTTC.

The chain joins TRBV5-1 to TRBJ1-1; D may be TRBD1 (5 bases). CDR3 length: 15 residues. In germline, CDR1 is SGHRS, CDR2 YFSETQ. Trimming shortened V by 1 base and J by 5 bases, and 15 bases separated the two germline ends. The CDR3 DNA sequence: TGCGCCAGCAGCTTGATAACGGCAGGGCAAACTGAAGCTTTCTTT. Protein product: CASSLITAGQTEAFF. The whole variable domain, filled in from reference TRBV5-1 and TRBJ1-1, reads KAGVTQTPRYLIKTRGQQVTLSCSPISGHRSVSWYQQTPGQGLQFLFEYFSETQRNKGNFPGRFSGRQFSNSRSEMNVSTLELGDSALYLCASSLITAGQTEAFFGQGTRLTVV.

This clone was detected only a few times. V gene TRBV25-1 combines with J gene TRBJ1-1; 7 bases fit TRBD1. The trim removed 5 bases at V and 11 bases at J, leaving 5 bases unmatched. CDR1 is MGHDK and CDR2 is SYGVNS in the germline V gene. This CDR3 region has 11 residues. CDR3 nucleotide sequence: TGTGCCAGCAGTTACCAGGGGGGGGCTTTCTTT. Translation gives CASSYQGGAFF.

This clone has just a few counts. The chain combines TRBV9 with TRBJ2-1; TRBD2 agrees at 8 bases. J was trimmed by 5 bases and V by 3 bases; bases with no gene match: 7. The CDR3 loop spans 15 amino acids. CDR1 and CDR2 (germline): SGDLS, YYNGEE. The CDR3, as DNA: TGTGCCAGCAGCGCCCTGACTAGCGCTGACAATGAGCAGTTCTTC. Its protein is CASSALTSADNEQFF.

This clone was counted between two and nine times. J is TRBJ1-1 and V is TRBV28, with D unresolved. Looked up from germline, CDR1 is MDHEN and CDR2 is SYDVKM. The CDR3 consists of 15 residues. Trimming left V 2 bases short and J 0 bases short, with 10 bases between. CDR3 protein: CASSLIPIMNTEAFF. The CDR3, as DNA: TGTGCCAGCAGTTTAATACCAATTATGAACACTGAAGCTTTCTTT.

This clone was seen a handful of times. The chain employs TRBV5-1 and TRBJ2-7, with 8 bases lining up with TRBD2. V gave up 3 bases and J gave up 2 bases; unmatched junction bases: 4. The germline CDR1 and CDR2 sequences are SGHRS and YFSETQ. The CDR3 runs 14 residues. This CDR3 reads CASSSGAGAYEQYF. For the CDR3, the DNA is TGCGCCAGCAGCTCGGGAGCGGGAGCCTACGAGCAGTACTTC.

This clone was counted between two and nine times. This rearrangement joins TRBV6-5 to TRBJ2-7, with a weak D call TRBD1 (5 bases). CDR1 and CDR2 (germline): MNHEY, SVGAGI. This CDR3 has 13 amino acids. The V end lost 2 bases, the J end lost 6 bases, and 11 bases lay between the germline ends. CDR3: CASSYEIQGEQYF. The CDR3 DNA reads as TGTGCCAGCAGTTACGAGATTCAGGGCGAGCAGTACTTC.

This clone was seen more than once but under ten times. The chain uses TRBV6-1 and TRBJ2-7, with 8 bases aligning to TRBD1. Germline loops: CDR1 MNHNS, CDR2 SASEGT. The CDR3 spans 14 residues. The J segment lost 3 bases and the V segment lost 7 bases, leaving 8 bases of the junction unmatched. Written as DNA, the CDR3 is TGTGCCAGCAACCCCGGGACAGGTTTCTACGAGCAGTACTTC. As protein: CASNPGTGFYEQYF.

There are a few counts of this clone. The rearrangement links TRBV5-4 to TRBJ2-5; no reliable D call. Trimming left V 1 base short and J 1 base short, with 8 bases between. This CDR3 is 14 amino acids long. From germline, CDR1 is SGHNT and CDR2 YYREEE (reference sequence). This chain's CDR3 is CASSLTARQETQYF. In nucleotides, the CDR3 is TGTGCCAGCAGCTTGACAGCCCGCCAAGAGACCCAGTACTTC.

This clone was seen only a few times. The rearrangement links TRBV4-2 to TRBJ2-2; a possible D gene is TRBD2 (5 bases). The ends were cut back, 1 base at V and 5 bases at J, with 11 bases in the middle. Germline V gives CDR1 LGHNA, CDR2 YNFKEQ. The CDR3 is 15 residues long. CDR3 sequence reads: CASSQAIGRTGELFF. The CDR3 nucleotides are TGTGCCAGCAGCCAAGCAATAGGGAGAACCGGGGAGCTGTTTTTT.

There are a few counts of this clone. The rearrangement joins TRBV6-6 to TRBJ2-3, with unresolved D. This CDR3 has 14 residues. Germline CDR1 is MNHNY and CDR2 is SVGAGI (reference sequence). Between the trimmed V and J ends, which lost 2 bases and 3 bases, there was a span of 9 bases. The chain's CDR3 is CASSYALVTDTQYF. The CDR3 nucleotides read TGTGCCAGCAGTTACGCGCTAGTTACAGATACGCAGTATTTT.

This chain links TRBV10-3 with TRBJ2-1; 14 bases match TRBD2. CDR3 length: 16 residues. V trimming: 3 bases; J trimming: 7 bases; junction bases outside the gene matches: 5. The V gene's germline CDR1 is ENHRY and CDR2 SYGVKD. CDR3 protein: CAISEQGLAGVNEQFF. The CDR3 DNA sequence: TGTGCCATCAGTGAACAGGGACTAGCGGGAGTTAATGAGCAGTTCTTC.

This clone was recorded a few times. The gene calls are TRBV28 and TRBJ2-3; 9 nucleotides align to TRBD2. With V trimmed by 5 bases and J by 6 bases, 6 bases remained unmatched. Germline loops: CDR1 MDHEN, CDR2 SYDVKM. The CDR3 totals 14 residues. CDR3 sequence: CASSPIAGEDTQYF. The DNA of the CDR3 is TGTGCCAGCAGTCCAATAGCGGGAGAGGATACGCAGTATTTT.

The sample holds a few counts of this clone. This CDR3 is also generated by other DNA sequences in the sample. The V and J genes are TRBV18 and TRBJ2-5; perhaps TRBD2 as D (6 bases). CDR1 is KGHSH and CDR2 is LQKENI in the germline V gene. V lost 0 bases and J lost 4, with 9 bases in between. This CDR3 comprises 14 residues. This chain's CDR3 is CASSPPGLVETQYF. In DNA, the CDR3 is TGTGCCAGCTCACCACCGGGACTGGTAGAGACCCAGTACTTC.

This clone has just a few counts. This chain links TRBV4-1 with TRBJ2-7; possible D gene TRBD2, 6 bases. This CDR3 region has 16 residues. Germline CDR1 MGHRA, CDR2 YSYEKL. Trimming stripped 1 base from V and 5 bases from J, with 18 bases between. CDR3 nucleotide sequence: TGCGCCAGCAGCCAAGGACCAGCGGGCTTAATCAACGAGCAGTACTTC. It is translated as CASSQGPAGLINEQYF.

The genes are TRBV2 and TRBJ2-7; TRBD2 aligns across 9 bases. The CDR3 spans 16 residues. With V trimmed by 8 bases and J by 0 bases, 11 bases remained unmatched. Germline V gene sequence: CDR1 SNHLY, CDR2 FYNNEI. CDR3 in amino acids: CASGGASGTYSYEQYF. DNA for the CDR3: TGTGCCAGCGGCGGGGCTAGCGGGACCTACTCCTACGAGCAGTACTTC.